The TCR beta chain under discussion was sequenced for a study of T cell repertoires in cytomegalovirus infection. Study-wide background: From public TCR beta signatures came an indication of both CMV infection and matching HLA type.

TCRdb itself ran the reads through MiXCR, one entry per CDR3 protein. In the table there are about 140,000 distinct CDR3 sequences, about 6.1% of which are singletons. The CDR3 is made up of 12 amino acids. Germline lookup yields CDR1 SEHNR and CDR2 FQNEAQ (reference sequence). V lost 4 bases, J lost 4 bases, and 8 bases lay in between. Whole-study results and caveats: There were carriers of CMV plus the relevant HLA, and cumulative public TCR beta family frequency identified them. The ex vivo response was dominated by HLA-C-restricted CMV-specific TCR beta clonotypes.

This clonotype was counted ten times or more. Its matching antigen is unknown. Sequencing used PBMCs. This sequence originates from a human donor in good health (CMV status not recorded). Some clones in this sample may be carry-over from other donors' samples. The chain uses TRBV7-9 and TRBJ2-7; TRBD1 might be the D (5 bases). CDR3 in DNA: TGTGCCAGCAGCTCCCGACAGTACGAGCAGTACTTC. Translated, it gives CASSSRQYEQYF.